This passage covers 8 T cell receptor beta chains from one sample sequenced in a study of shared clonotypes between healthy human individuals. The repertoire was sequenced with immunoSEQ multiplex PCR; TCRdb's copy has only in-frame clones and lacks some. The profile shows roughly 2 million clones, 90% to 97% of them singletons. Material for sequencing was naive CD4+ T cells sorted from blood. Subset described: CD45RA+ positively selected. These receptor sequences come from a young man in good health.

A note on this clone: The same CDR3 is also encoded by other DNA sequences in this sample. This chain connects TRBV4-3 to TRBJ2-6; no clear D gene. With 1 base removed from V and 1 base from J, the gap between germline ends came to 5 bases. The CDR3 is made up of 15 amino acids. In germline, CDR1 is LGHNA, CDR2 YSLEER. CDR3 in amino acids: CASSQGVSGANVLTF. The CDR3 nucleotides are TGCGCCAGCAGCCAAGGTGTTTCTGGGGCCAACGTCCTGACTTTC.

V is TRBV7-9 and J is TRBJ1-2; D unclear. CDR1 and CDR2 (germline): SEHNR, FQNEAQ (reference sequence). With 1 base removed from V and 6 bases from J, the gap between germline ends came to 9 bases. The CDR3 has 13 residues. The CDR3 here is CASSLGYMDGYTF. CDR3 nucleotides: TGTGCCAGCAGCTTAGGGTACATGGATGGCTACACCTTC.

This clone was recorded only once. The chain links TRBV11-2 to TRBJ2-7; the D is unclear. Per the germline V gene, CDR1 is SGHAT and CDR2 is FQNNGV. The V end lost 5 bases, the J end lost 2 bases, and 16 bases lay between the germline ends. This CDR3 comprises 15 residues. DNA of the CDR3: TGTGCCAGCAGCCCGACCGGGTCGCAGCCCTACGAGCAGTACTTC. Residues: CASSPTGSQPYEQYF.

DNA of the CDR3: TGTGCCAGCAGTTACGGGGCCCAGGGTAACACAGATACGCAGTATTTT. Its translation: CASSYGAQGNTDTQYF. The rearrangement joins TRBV6-5 to TRBJ2-3, with D perhaps TRBD1 (5 bases). The germline V gene encodes CDR1 MNHEY and CDR2 SVGAGI. The CDR3 spans 16 residues. The germline V and J ends were trimmed by 2 bases and 2 bases, with 14 bases remaining between them.

Concerning this clone itself: A much larger clone sits a single nucleotide away, making a read error possible. Other DNA sequences in the same sample also yield this CDR3. The rearrangement uses TRBV5-1 and TRBJ1-5; the D gene is possibly TRBD1 (6 bases). The germline V and J ends were trimmed by 0 bases and 4 bases, with 8 bases remaining between them. There are 14 residues in the CDR3. Germline CDR1 reads SGHRS; CDR2 reads YFSETQ. CDR3 DNA sequence: TGCGCCAGCAGCTTGGAAGGGGGAAATCAGCCCCAGCATTTT. Translating gives CASSLEGGNQPQHF.

The chain joins TRBV7-9 to TRBJ2-5; 9 bases are shared with TRBD2. Germline CDR1 reads SEHNR; CDR2 reads FQNEAQ (reference sequence). J lost 5 bases, V lost 2 bases, and 6 bases had no gene match. The length of the CDR3 is 15 residues. In DNA, the CDR3 is TGTGCCAGCAGCTTACTCGCGGGAGGGGGGGAGACCCAGTACTTC. Amino acid sequence: CASSLLAGGGETQYF.

V usage is TRBV7-2 and J usage is TRBJ2-7, with 7 bases identical to TRBD2. This CDR3 contains 13 residues. Per germline, CDR1 SGHTA and CDR2 FQGNSA. V lost 0 bases to trimming and J lost 6 bases; unmatched junction nucleotides: 2. Here the CDR3 reads CASSLARGFEQYF. The DNA of the CDR3 is TGTGCCAGCAGCTTAGCGCGGGGGTTCGAGCAGTACTTC.

As concerns this clone: Other DNA sequences in this sample translate to the same CDR3. This chain uses TRBV18 with TRBJ2-3; D unresolved. Germline CDR1 is KGHSH and CDR2 is LQKENI. V shed 1 base and J shed 1 base, with 9 bases lying between them. CDR3 length equals 15 residues. The CDR3 loop is CASSPQGLGTDTQYF. The CDR3 nucleotides read TGTGCCAGCTCACCACAGGGCCTAGGCACAGATACGCAGTATTTT.